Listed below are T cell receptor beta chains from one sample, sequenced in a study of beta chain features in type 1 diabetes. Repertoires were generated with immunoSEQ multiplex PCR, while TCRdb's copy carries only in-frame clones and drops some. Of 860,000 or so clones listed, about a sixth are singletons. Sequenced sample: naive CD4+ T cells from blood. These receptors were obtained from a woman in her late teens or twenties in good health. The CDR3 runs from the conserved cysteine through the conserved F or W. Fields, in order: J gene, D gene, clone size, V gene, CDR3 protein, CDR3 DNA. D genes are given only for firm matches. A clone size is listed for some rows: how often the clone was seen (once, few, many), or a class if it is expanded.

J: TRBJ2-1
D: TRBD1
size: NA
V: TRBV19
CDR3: CASSTGTGPYNEQFF
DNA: TGTGCCAGTAGTACCGGGACAGGGCCCTACAATGAGCAGTTCTTC

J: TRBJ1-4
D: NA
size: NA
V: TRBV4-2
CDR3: CASSQAMMMGDTNEKLFF
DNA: TGTGCCAGCAGCCAGGCCATGATGATGGGGGACACTAATGAAAAACTGTTTTTT

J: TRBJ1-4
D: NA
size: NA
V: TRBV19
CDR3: CAQGREKLFF
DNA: TGTGCACAGGGTCGGGAAAAACTGTTTTTT

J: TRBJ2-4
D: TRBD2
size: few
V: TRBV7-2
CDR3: CASSLGTSDIQYF
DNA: TGTGCCAGCAGCTTAGGGACTAGCGACATTCAGTACTTC

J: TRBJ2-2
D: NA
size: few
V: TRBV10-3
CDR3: CATRPGRSGVGELFF
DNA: TGTGCCACGCGCCCTGGGCGGTCCGGGGTAGGGGAGCTGTTTTTT

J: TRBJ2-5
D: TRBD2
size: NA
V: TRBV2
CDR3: CASRGGETQYF
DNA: TGTGCCAGCAGGGGAGGGGAGACCCAGTACTTC

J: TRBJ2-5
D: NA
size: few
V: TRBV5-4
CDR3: CASSAGHFQETQYF
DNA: TGTGCCAGCAGCGCGGGACACTTCCAAGAGACCCAGTACTTC

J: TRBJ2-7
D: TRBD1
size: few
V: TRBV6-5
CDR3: CASSYSYSGQVSQQYF
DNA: TGTGCCAGCAGTTACTCCTACTCGGGACAGGTCAGTCAGCAGTACTTC

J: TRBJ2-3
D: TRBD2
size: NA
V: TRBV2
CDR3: CASSYGLAGVKGTQYF
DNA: TGTGCCAGCAGTTACGGCCTAGCGGGAGTAAAAGGGACGCAGTATTTT

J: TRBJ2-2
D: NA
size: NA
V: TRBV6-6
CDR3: CASSYGARGGELFF
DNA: TGTGCCAGCAGTTATGGAGCGAGGGGGGGGGAGCTGTTTTTT

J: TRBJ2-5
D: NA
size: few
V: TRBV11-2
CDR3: CASSLIGAQETQYF
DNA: TGTGCCAGCAGCTTAATTGGGGCCCAAGAGACCCAGTACTTC

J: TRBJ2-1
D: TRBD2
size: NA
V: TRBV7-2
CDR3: CASSWTSGSYNEQFF
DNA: TGTGCCAGCAGCTGGACTAGCGGGAGTTACAATGAGCAGTTCTTC

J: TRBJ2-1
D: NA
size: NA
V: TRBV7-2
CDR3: CASSLATGGRDEQFF
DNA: TGTGCCAGCAGCCTAGCAACGGGGGGCAGGGATGAGCAGTTCTTC

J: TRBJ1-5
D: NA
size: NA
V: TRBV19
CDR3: CASSSAGRQPQHF
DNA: TGTGCCAGTAGTAGCGCAGGGAGGCAGCCCCAGCATTTT

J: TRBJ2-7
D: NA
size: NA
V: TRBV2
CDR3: CASSVLYEQYF
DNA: TGTGCCAGCAGTGTGTTGTACGAGCAGTACTTC

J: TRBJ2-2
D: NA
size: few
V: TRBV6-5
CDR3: CASSYTDSGELFF
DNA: TGTGCCAGCAGTTATACGGACAGCGGGGAGCTGTTTTTT

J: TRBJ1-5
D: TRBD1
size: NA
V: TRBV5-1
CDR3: CASSQDRGGYQPQHF
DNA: TGCGCCAGCTCTCAAGACAGGGGAGGTTATCAGCCCCAGCATTTT

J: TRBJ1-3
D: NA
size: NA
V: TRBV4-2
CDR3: CASRPRGPGNTIYF
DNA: TGTGCCAGCAGACCAAGGGGTCCGGGAAACACCATATATTTT

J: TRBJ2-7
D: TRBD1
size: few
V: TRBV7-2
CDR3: CASSRDRDFYEQYF
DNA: TGTGCCAGCAGCCGGGACAGGGATTTCTACGAGCAGTACTTC

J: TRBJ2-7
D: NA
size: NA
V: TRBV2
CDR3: CASRGNPYEQYF
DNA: TGTGCCAGCAGGGGTAACCCTTACGAGCAGTACTTC

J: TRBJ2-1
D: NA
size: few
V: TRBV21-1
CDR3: CASSPKLSGLGYNEQFF
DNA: TGTGCCAGCAGTCCTAAGCTTTCGGGACTCGGCTACAATGAGCAGTTCTTC

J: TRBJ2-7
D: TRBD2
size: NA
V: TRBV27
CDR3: CASSKLAGGPKTEQYF
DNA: TGTGCCAGCAGTAAACTAGCGGGAGGGCCCAAAACCGAGCAGTACTTC

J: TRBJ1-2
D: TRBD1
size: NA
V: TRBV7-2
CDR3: CASSLSGTGIYGYTF
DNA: TGTGCCAGCAGCTTATCCGGGACAGGCATCTATGGCTACACCTTC

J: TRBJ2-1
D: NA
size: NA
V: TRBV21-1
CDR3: CASSKAARNGTSVPNEQFF
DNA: TGTGCCAGCAGCAAAGCAGCCCGGAACGGGACTAGCGTGCCCAATGAGCAGTTCTTC

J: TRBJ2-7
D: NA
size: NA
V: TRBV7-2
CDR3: CASSLRTGGNYEQYF
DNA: TGTGCCAGCAGCCTAAGGACAGGAGGGAACTACGAGCAGTACTTC

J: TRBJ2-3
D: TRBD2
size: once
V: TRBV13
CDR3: CASSLVKLAASDTQYF
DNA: TGTGCCAGCAGCTTAGTGAAACTAGCGGCCTCAGATACGCAGTATTTT

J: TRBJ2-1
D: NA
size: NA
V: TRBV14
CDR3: CASSIAGDARDNNEQFF
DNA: TGTGCCAGCAGCATCGCCGGGGACGCCCGGGACAACAATGAGCAGTTCTTC

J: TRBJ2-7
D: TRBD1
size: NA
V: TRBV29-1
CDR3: CSALTGTVVREQYF
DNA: TGCAGCGCCTTAACCGGGACAGTAGTACGCGAGCAGTACTTC

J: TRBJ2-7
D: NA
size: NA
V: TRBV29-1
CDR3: CSVEVGPYEQYF
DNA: TGCAGCGTTGAGGTCGGTCCCTACGAGCAGTACTTC

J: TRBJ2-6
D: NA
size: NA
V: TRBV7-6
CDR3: CASSLVGTLSGANVLTF
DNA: TGTGCCAGCAGCTTAGTGGGCACACTCTCTGGGGCCAACGTCCTGACTTTC

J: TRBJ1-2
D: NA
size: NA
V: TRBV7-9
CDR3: CASSSDLTEIGYTF
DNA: TGTGCCAGCAGCTCTGATCTGACGGAAATTGGCTACACCTTC

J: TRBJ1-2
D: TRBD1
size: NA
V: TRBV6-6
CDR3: CASMGQAFGGYTF
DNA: TGTGCCAGCATGGGACAGGCGTTCGGGGGCTACACCTTC

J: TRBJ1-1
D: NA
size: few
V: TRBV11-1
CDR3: CASSLDLVNEAFF
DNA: TGTGCCAGCAGCTTAGATCTCGTGAACGAAGCTTTCTTT

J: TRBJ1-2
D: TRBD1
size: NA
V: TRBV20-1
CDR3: CSADRQGGYTF
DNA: TGCAGTGCAGACAGACAGGGTGGCTACACCTTC

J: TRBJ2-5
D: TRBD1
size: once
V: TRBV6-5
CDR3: CASSYLSGQAGETQYF
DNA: TGTGCCAGCAGTTACCTCTCGGGACAGGCAGGAGAGACCCAGTACTTC

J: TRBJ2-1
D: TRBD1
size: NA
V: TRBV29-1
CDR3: CSILGGRYNEQFF
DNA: TGCAGCATTCTAGGGGGCCGGTACAATGAGCAGTTCTTC

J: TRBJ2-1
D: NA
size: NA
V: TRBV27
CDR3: CASKLGLEQFF
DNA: TGTGCCAGCAAGCTTGGGTTGGAGCAGTTCTTC